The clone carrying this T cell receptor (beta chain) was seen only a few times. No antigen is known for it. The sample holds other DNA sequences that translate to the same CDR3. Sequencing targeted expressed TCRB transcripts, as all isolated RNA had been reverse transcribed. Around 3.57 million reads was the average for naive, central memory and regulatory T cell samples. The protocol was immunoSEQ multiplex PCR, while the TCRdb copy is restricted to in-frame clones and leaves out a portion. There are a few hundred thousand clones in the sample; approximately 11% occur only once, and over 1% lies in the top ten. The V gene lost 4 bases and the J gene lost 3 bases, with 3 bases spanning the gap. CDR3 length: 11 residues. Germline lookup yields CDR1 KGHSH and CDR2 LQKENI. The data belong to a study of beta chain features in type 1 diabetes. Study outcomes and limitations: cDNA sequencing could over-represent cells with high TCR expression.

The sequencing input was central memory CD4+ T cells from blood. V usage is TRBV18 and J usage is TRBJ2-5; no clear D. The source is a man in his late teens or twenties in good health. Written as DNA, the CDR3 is TGTGCCAGCTCACTGGAAGAGACCCAGTACTTC. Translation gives CASSLEETQYF.